This T cell receptor (beta chain) was sequenced during a study of T cells in Graves' hyperthyroidism and ophthalmopathy. Researchers amplified the TCR beta CDR3 regions from RNA transcripts. The HTBI primer set served for first-round RT-PCR of the TCR CDR3. One entry per CDR3 protein results from TCRdb running MiXCR on the multiplex PCR reads. The table lists over 650,000 distinct CDR3 sequences, approximately 16% of them singletons. The PBMCs studied were ones that came from 9 to 10 ml fresh peripheral blood. With V trimmed by 5 bases and J by 7 bases, 6 bases remained unmatched. The V gene's germline CDR1 is SEHNR and CDR2 FQNEAQ (reference sequence). The CDR3 consists of 14 residues.

Sequenced sample: blood. The receptor's source is a man younger than 35 with Graves' hyperthyroidism. The V call is TRBV7-9, the J call TRBJ2-2, with TRBD1 matching 8 bases. DNA of the CDR3: TGTGCCAGCAGCCCTTCAGGGGGCGGCGGGGAGCTGTTTTTT. Its translation is CASSPSGGGGELFF.